The present T cell receptor beta chain was sequenced within a study of T cell responses to AZD1222 COVID-19 vaccine. Findings of the study overall: It should be noted that donors were predominantly white British and more often female, and clonal diversity was possibly underestimated. Nearly half of the spike-specific TCRs reportedly recognize variant regions that carry no mutations.

This clone was seen only a few times. The target antigen is unknown. The data were produced by immunoSEQ multiplex PCR, yet TCRdb's version contains in-frame clones alone and is incomplete. Of roughly 110,000 clones listed, 90% were seen once; the top ten hold approximately 8%. The CDR3 sequence is 14 residues long. The germline CDR1 and CDR2 sequences are SGHNT and YYREEE (reference sequence). V gave up 2 bases and J gave up 4 bases; unmatched junction bases: 2. The chain has TRBV5-4 and TRBJ2-1, with TRBD2 identical over 8 bases. The sequence derives from an adult who received the AZD1222 COVID-19 vaccine. Specimen: peripheral blood, collected 28 days after the second AZD1222 dose. The CDR3 DNA is TGTGCCAGCAGCTTCGCGGGGGGATACAATGAGCAGTTCTTC. It is translated as CASSFAGGYNEQFF.